This entry lists 22 T cell receptor beta chains sequenced from one sample in a study of PD-1 blockade in classical Hodgkin lymphoma (TCRdb year 2020). Preparation of the library involved the immunoSEQ multiplex PCR assay. Drawn from immuneACCESS, this table holds only the in-frame rearrangements with V and J called that TCRdb kept. Clones are partly lost; checked studies trace under half to an unresolved V gene and leave the rest unexplained. This sample has 30,000 to 40,000 clones in its table, and 80% to 90% of those were observed once. The ten largest clonotypes hold more than 30% of the sample. Sample time point, as interpreted from the label and publication: cycle 1 day 1 (C1D1), immediately before nivolumab initiation. All trial patients had relapsed after autologous stem cell transplantation, with cohorts A, B and C differing in prior brentuximab vedotin exposure. Here the sequenced sample was peripheral blood mononuclear cells (PBMCs), taken at baseline. Receptors originate from a human donor with classical Hodgkin lymphoma.

This clone was seen a few times. The DNA for the CDR3 is TGTGCCAGCAGTGGACAGCCATATAGCAATCAGCCCCAGCATTTT. Translation gives CASSGQPYSNQPQHF. The chain has TRBV6-1 and TRBJ1-5, with a tentative D call TRBD1 (5 bases). V was clipped by 4 bases and J by 0 bases, with 10 bases between them. This CDR3 spans 15 amino acids. Germline V gives CDR1 MNHNS, CDR2 SASEGT.

CDR3 protein: CASSPWDIDSGNTIYF. The CDR3, as DNA: TGTGCCAGCTCACCCTGGGACATCGACTCTGGAAACACCATATATTTT. The rearrangement uses TRBV18 and TRBJ1-3; possibly TRBD1 for D (6 bases). The CDR3 is made up of 16 amino acids. Germline V lookup: CDR1 KGHSH, CDR2 LQKENI. V dropped 3 bases and J dropped 0 bases, with 12 bases sitting between them.

The CDR3 loop reads CASRGNSADTQYF. CDR3 sequence (DNA): TGTGCCAGTAGGGGGAATTCGGCAGATACGCAGTATTTT. J is TRBJ2-3 and V is TRBV19; D not resolved. The CDR3 spans 13 residues. V lost 6 bases and J 4 bases, leaving 11 bases between the germline ends. Looked up from germline, CDR1 is LNHDA and CDR2 is SQIVND (reference sequence). Variable domain in full (rest from reference TRBV19 and TRBJ2-3): DGGITQSPKYLFRKEGQNVTLSCEQNLNHDAMYWYRQDPGQGLRLIYYSQIVNDFQKGDIAEGYSVSREKKESFPLTVTSAQKNPTAFYLCASRGNSADTQYFGPGTRLTVL.

The chain recombines TRBV28 with TRBJ1-1; D unclear. Germline CDR1 is MDHEN and CDR2 is SYDVKM. The CDR3 runs to 11 residues. Trimming removed 5 bases from V and 8 bases from J, with 9 bases in between. The CDR3 protein is CASSLTVEAFF. In DNA form, the CDR3 reads TGTGCCAGCAGTCTGACGGTAGAAGCTTTCTTT.

V gene TRBV5-1 combines with J gene TRBJ1-4, with TRBD1 as a possible D gene (6 bases). Germline V lookup: CDR1 SGHRS, CDR2 YFSETQ. V was trimmed by 7 bases and J by 0 bases, leaving 16 bases between them. The CDR3 totals 16 residues. DNA for the CDR3: TGCGCCAGCCGACCGGGACATTCTGCAACTAATGAAAAACTGTTTTTT. Translation: CASRPGHSATNEKLFF.

By proportion, this clone is medium-sized. The genes are TRBV6-5 and TRBJ2-5; 11 bases fit TRBD2. Germline trimming cut 5 bases from V and 0 bases from J; bases unmatched to any gene: 2. The CDR3 spans 15 residues. The germline V gene has CDR1 MNHEY and CDR2 SVGAGI. DNA of the CDR3: TGTGCCAGCAGTGTTAGCGGGGGGGACCAAGAGACCCAGTACTTC. Amino acid sequence: CASSVSGGDQETQYF.

The genes are TRBV19 and TRBJ2-7; 7 nucleotides match TRBD2. From germline, CDR1 is LNHDA and CDR2 SQIVND (reference sequence). This CDR3 comprises 14 residues. With 5 bases clipped from V and 0 bases from J, the junction kept 4 bases outside the gene matches. CDR3: CASSFGGGSYEQYF. Written as DNA, the CDR3 is TGTGCCAGTAGTTTTGGCGGGGGCTCCTACGAGCAGTACTTC. The complete variable domain, with remaining parts taken from reference TRBV19 and TRBJ2-7, reads DGGITQSPKYLFRKEGQNVTLSCEQNLNHDAMYWYRQDPGQGLRLIYYSQIVNDFQKGDIAEGYSVSREKKESFPLTVTSAQKNPTAFYLCASSFGGGSYEQYFGPGTRLTVT.

This chain connects TRBV5-1 to TRBJ2-3; 8 bases align to TRBD1. The CDR3 contains 15 residues. Germline trimming cut 0 bases from V and 5 bases from J; bases unmatched to any gene: 5. Per germline, CDR1 SGHRS and CDR2 YFSETQ. Here the CDR3 reads CASSLGGQELDTQYF. The CDR3 nucleotides are TGCGCCAGCAGCTTGGGGGGACAGGAATTAGATACGCAGTATTTT.

The gene calls are TRBV9 and TRBJ2-4, with D uncertain. From germline, CDR1 is SGDLS and CDR2 YYNGEE. The V end lost 3 bases, the J end lost 3 bases, and 13 bases lay between the germline ends. The CDR3 has 15 residues. DNA for the CDR3: TGTGCCAGCAGCGACGGGTTCCTGGACAAAAACATTCAGTACTTC. Its protein is CASSDGFLDKNIQYF.

V gene TRBV6-1 combines with J gene TRBJ1-6; no clear D gene. There are 16 residues in the CDR3. V was trimmed by 3 bases and J by 7 bases, leaving 16 bases between them. Looked up from germline, CDR1 is MNHNS and CDR2 is SASEGT. CDR3 sequence: CASSDKSASFNSPLHF. CDR3 DNA sequence: TGTGCCAGCAGTGATAAATCCGCCTCATTCAATTCACCCCTCCACTTT.

This clone was found a few times. This rearrangement joins TRBV6-6 to TRBJ1-6, with D possibly being TRBD1 (5 bases). This CDR3 has 13 amino acids. Germline-derived CDR1 and CDR2 are MNHNY and SVGAGI (reference sequence). V was cut by 6 bases and J by 8 bases, with 11 bases left in between. CDR3 region: CASRYGGDSPLHF. The CDR3 region has the DNA TGTGCCAGCAGGTACGGAGGGGATTCACCCCTCCACTTT.

The chain joins TRBV14 to TRBJ1-2; D gene uncertain. Trimming shortened V by 0 bases and J by 5 bases, and 7 bases separated the two germline ends. Germline CDR1 SGHDN, CDR2 FVKESK. The CDR3 covers 13 residues. DNA for the CDR3: TGTGCCAGCAGCCAAGAACAAGGATATGGCTACACCTTC. Residues: CASSQEQGYGYTF.

This chain joins TRBV27 and TRBJ2-2, with D maybe TRBD2 (6 bases). The V gene's germline CDR1 is MNHEY and CDR2 SMNVEV (reference sequence). CDR3 length equals 15 residues. V gave up 4 bases and J gave up 5 bases, with 14 bases separating them. The CDR3 sequence: CASSWGVIETGELFF. Here the CDR3 DNA reads TGTGCCAGCAGTTGGGGGGTGATTGAAACCGGGGAGCTGTTTTTT.

The CDR3 loop is CAISMTGTASGANVLTF. The CDR3, as DNA: TGTGCCATCTCGATGACAGGGACGGCGAGTGGGGCCAACGTCCTGACTTTC. The chain joins TRBV10-3 to TRBJ2-6; TRBD1 aligns across 7 bases. CDR3 length equals 17 residues. With V trimmed by 8 bases and J by 3 bases, 13 bases remained unmatched. CDR1 is ENHRY and CDR2 is SYGVKD in the germline V gene.

J is TRBJ1-2 and V is TRBV2; no definite D call. CDR1 and CDR2 from the germline V gene are SNHLY and FYNNEI. The germline V and J ends were trimmed by 7 bases and 4 bases, with 16 bases remaining between them. The CDR3 is 14 amino acids. The CDR3 here is CASNTGRNFYGYTF. CDR3 bases: TGTGCCAGCAACACCGGACGGAACTTCTATGGCTACACCTTC.

The CDR3 DNA reads as TGTGCCAGCAGCTCAACAGGGGAGGGTGAAAAACTGTTTTTT. Its translation: CASSSTGEGEKLFF. The chain has TRBV7-9 and TRBJ1-4, with 7 bases fitting TRBD1. The CDR3 has 14 amino acids. V lost 4 bases and J lost 7; bases outside the gene matches: 6. Per germline, CDR1 SEHNR and CDR2 FQNEAQ (reference sequence). Complete variable domain (other parts from reference TRBV7-9 and TRBJ1-4): DTGVSQNPRHKITKRGQNVTFRCDPISEHNRLYWYRQTLGQGPEFLTYFQNEAQLEKSRLLSDRFSAERPKGSFSTLEIQRTEQGDSAMYLCASSSTGEGEKLFFGSGTQLSVL.

The rearrangement links TRBV5-1 to TRBJ2-5; 8 nucleotides align to TRBD1. There are 16 residues in the CDR3. CDR1 and CDR2 (germline): SGHRS, YFSETQ. With V trimmed by 0 bases and J by 2 bases, 6 bases remained unmatched. CDR3 sequence (DNA): TGCGCCAGCAGCTTGGTCACAGGGGGGATTCAAGAGACCCAGTACTTC. Protein: CASSLVTGGIQETQYF.

The chain has TRBV5-1 and TRBJ2-1; possible D gene TRBD1, 5 bases. Trimming removed 0 bases at V and 3 bases at J, with 7 bases between. CDR3 length: 14 residues. From germline, CDR1 is SGHRS and CDR2 YFSETQ. DNA for the CDR3: TGCGCCAGCAGCTTGGGACAGCTCTACAATGAGCAGTTCTTC. It translates to CASSLGQLYNEQFF.

The gene calls are TRBV27 and TRBJ2-7; 10 positions match TRBD2. Germline V gene data show CDR1 as MNHEY and CDR2 as SMNVEV (reference sequence). V trimming: 6 bases; J trimming: 2 bases; junction bases outside the gene matches: 10. The CDR3 runs 16 residues. CDR3 sequence reads: CASSRPSGGSTYEQYF. The CDR3 coding sequence is TGTGCCAGCAGCCGACCTAGCGGGGGTTCAACCTACGAGCAGTACTTC.

This clone is deemed medium-sized. The chain couples TRBV28 to TRBJ1-2; TRBD1 aligns across 7 bases. V lost 6 bases, J lost 2 bases, and 3 bases stayed unmatched. This CDR3 contains 13 residues. Germline V gene data show CDR1 as MDHEN and CDR2 as SYDVKM. The CDR3 bases are TGTGCCAGCAGCCTGGGACAGAACTATGGCTACACCTTC. Its protein product is CASSLGQNYGYTF.

The chain links TRBV4-2 to TRBJ1-2; D is perhaps TRBD1 (5 bases). The germline V gene has CDR1 LGHNA and CDR2 YNFKEQ. There are 13 residues in the CDR3. The V end lost 3 bases, the J end lost 5 bases, and 10 bases lay between the germline ends. The chain's CDR3 is CASSHSGRYGYTF. For the CDR3, the DNA is TGTGCCAGCAGCCACTCAGGGAGGTATGGCTACACCTTC.

The rearrangement joins TRBV7-2 to TRBJ2-5, with 10 bases matching TRBD1. V shed 5 bases and J 2 bases; nucleotides not matched to a gene: 5. CDR3 length equals 15 residues. Germline CDR1 reads SGHTA; CDR2 reads FQGNSA. The CDR3 region has the DNA TGTGCCAGCAGCCGGCGACAGGGGGCGCAAGAGACCCAGTACTTC. Its protein product is CASSRRQGAQETQYF. Variable domain in full (rest from reference TRBV7-2 and TRBJ2-5): GAGVSQSPSNKVTEKGKDVELRCDPISGHTALYWYRQSLGQGLEFLIYFQGNSAPDKSGLPSDRFSAERTGGSVSTLTIQRTQQEDSAVYLCASSRRQGAQETQYFGPGTRLLVL.